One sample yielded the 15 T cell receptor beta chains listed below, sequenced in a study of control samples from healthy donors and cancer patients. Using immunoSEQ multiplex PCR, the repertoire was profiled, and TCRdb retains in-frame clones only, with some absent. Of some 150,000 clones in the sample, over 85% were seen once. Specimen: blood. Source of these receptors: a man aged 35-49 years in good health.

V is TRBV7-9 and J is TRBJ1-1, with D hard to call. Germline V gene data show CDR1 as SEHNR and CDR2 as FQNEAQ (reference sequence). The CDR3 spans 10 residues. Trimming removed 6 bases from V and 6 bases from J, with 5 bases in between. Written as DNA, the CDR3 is TGTGCCAGCAGTCTCTCTGAAGCTTTCTTT. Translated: CASSLSEAFF.

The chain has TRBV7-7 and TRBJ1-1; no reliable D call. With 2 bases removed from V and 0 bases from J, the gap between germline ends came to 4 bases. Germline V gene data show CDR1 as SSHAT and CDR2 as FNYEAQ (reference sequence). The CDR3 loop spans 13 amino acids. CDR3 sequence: CASSLSMNTEAFF. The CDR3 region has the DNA TGTGCCAGCAGCTTATCGATGAACACTGAAGCTTTCTTT.

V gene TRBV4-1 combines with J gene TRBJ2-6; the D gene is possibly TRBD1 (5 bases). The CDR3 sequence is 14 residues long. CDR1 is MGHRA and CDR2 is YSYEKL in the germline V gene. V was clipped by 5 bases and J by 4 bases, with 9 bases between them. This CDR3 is CASSSGWGANVLTF. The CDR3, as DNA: TGCGCCAGCAGCTCAGGGTGGGGGGCCAACGTCCTGACTTTC.

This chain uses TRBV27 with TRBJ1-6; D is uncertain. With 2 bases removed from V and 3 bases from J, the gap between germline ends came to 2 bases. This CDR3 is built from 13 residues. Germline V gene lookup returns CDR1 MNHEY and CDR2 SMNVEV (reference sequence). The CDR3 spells CASSLVYNSPLHF. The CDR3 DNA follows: TGTGCCAGCAGTTTAGTCTATAATTCACCCCTCCACTTT.

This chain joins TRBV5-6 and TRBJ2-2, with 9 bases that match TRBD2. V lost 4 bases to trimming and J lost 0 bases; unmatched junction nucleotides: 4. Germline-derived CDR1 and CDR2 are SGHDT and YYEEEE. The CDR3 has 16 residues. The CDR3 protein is CASSGQRGANTGELFF. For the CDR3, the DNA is TGTGCCAGCAGCGGCCAGCGGGGGGCGAACACCGGGGAGCTGTTTTTT.

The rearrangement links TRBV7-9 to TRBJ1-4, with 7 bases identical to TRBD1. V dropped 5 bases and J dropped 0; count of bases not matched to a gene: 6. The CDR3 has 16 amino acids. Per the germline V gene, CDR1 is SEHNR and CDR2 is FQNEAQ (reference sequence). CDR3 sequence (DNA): TGTGCCAGCAGCACTAGGGACAGTGCAACTAATGAAAAACTGTTTTTT. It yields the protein CASSTRDSATNEKLFF.

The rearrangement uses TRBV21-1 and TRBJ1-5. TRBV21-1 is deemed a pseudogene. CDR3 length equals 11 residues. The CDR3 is CASSNNQPQHF. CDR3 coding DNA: TGTGCCAGCAGCAACAATCAGCCCCAGCATTTT.

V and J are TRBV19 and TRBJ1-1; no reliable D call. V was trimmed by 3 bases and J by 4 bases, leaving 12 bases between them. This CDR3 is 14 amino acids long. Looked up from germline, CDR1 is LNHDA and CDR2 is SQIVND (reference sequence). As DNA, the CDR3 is TGTGCCAGTAGTATGGGAAGTCCTCTCACTGAAGCTTTCTTT. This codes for CASSMGSPLTEAFF.

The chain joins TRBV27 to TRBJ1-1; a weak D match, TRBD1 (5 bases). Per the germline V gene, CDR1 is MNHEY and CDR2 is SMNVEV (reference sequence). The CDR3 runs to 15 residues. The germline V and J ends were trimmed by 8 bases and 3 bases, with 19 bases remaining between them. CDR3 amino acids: CASGVQGAFYTEAFF. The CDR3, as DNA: TGTGCCAGCGGGGTTCAAGGGGCCTTTTACACTGAAGCTTTCTTT.

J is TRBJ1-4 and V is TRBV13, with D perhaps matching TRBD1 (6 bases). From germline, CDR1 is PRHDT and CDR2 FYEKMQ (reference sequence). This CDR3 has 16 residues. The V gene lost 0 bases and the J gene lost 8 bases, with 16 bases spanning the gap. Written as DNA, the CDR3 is TGTGCCAGCAGCTTAGGCCTTGGGGGGGCGAGGGAAAAACTGTTTTTT. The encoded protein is CASSLGLGGAREKLFF. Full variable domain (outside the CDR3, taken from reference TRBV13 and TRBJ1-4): AAGVIQSPRHLIKEKRETATLKCYPIPRHDTVYWYQQGPGQDPQFLISFYEKMQSDKGSIPDRFSAQQFSDYHSELNMSSLELGDSALYFCASSLGLGGAREKLFFGSGTQLSVL.

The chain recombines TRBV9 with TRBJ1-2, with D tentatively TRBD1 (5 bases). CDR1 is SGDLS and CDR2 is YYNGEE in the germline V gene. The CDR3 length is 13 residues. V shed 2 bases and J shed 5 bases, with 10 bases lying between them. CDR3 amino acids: CASSVGGGYGYTF. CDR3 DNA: TGTGCCAGCAGCGTTGGGGGAGGGTATGGCTACACCTTC.

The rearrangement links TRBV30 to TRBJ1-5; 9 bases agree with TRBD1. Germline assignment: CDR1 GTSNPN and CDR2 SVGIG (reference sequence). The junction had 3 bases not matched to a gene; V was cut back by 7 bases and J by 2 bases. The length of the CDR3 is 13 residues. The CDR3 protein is CAYRDRGNQPQHF. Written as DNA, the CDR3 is TGTGCCTACCGGGACAGGGGCAATCAGCCCCAGCATTTT.

The CDR3 spells CASSLPQGGTDTQYF. The CDR3, as DNA: TGTGCCAGCAGCTTACCCCAGGGAGGCACAGATACGCAGTATTTT. V usage is TRBV7-9 and J usage is TRBJ2-3; D may correspond to TRBD1 or TRBD2 (5 bases each). Trimming pared 2 bases from V and 1 base from J, leaving 10 bases between. CDR3 length equals 15 residues. Per the germline V gene, CDR1 is SEHNR and CDR2 is FQNEAQ (reference sequence).

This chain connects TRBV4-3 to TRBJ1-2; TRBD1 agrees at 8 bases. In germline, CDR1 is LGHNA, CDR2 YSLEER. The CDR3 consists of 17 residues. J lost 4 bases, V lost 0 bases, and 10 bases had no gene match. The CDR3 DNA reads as TGCGCCAGCAGCCAAGATCTCGTGACAGGGGAGGTCTATGGCTACACCTTC. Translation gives CASSQDLVTGEVYGYTF.

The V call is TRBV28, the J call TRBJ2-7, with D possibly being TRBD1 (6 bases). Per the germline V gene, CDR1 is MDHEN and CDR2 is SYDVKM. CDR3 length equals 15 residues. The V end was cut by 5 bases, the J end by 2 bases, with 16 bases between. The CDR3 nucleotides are TGTGCCAGCAGTCGAAGGGGGTTGACCGCCTACGAGCAGTACTTC. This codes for CASSRRGLTAYEQYF. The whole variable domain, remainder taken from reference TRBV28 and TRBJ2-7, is DVKVTQSSRYLVKRTGEKVFLECVQDMDHENMFWYRQDPGLGLRLIYFSYDVKMKEKGDIPEGYSVSREKKERFSLILESASTNQTSMYLCASSRRGLTAYEQYFGPGTRLTVT.